This T cell receptor beta chain is from a study of CD8+CD57+ T cells in acquired aplastic anemia. This clonotype was counted ten times or more. After removal of 9 bases from V and 5 bases from J, the junction contained 0 bases not matched to a gene. Germline V gene lookup returns CDR1 SNHLY and CDR2 FYNNEI. The CDR3 is made up of 12 amino acids. The TCR beta profiling, which covered VDJ combination and CDR3 sequence, was carried out using genomic DNA as the template. One entry per CDR3 protein results from TCRdb running MiXCR on the reads. The sample includes roughly 420,000 distinct CDR3 sequences, 55% to 75% of them seen just once.

The chain carries TRBV2 and TRBJ2-4; TRBD1 agrees at 11 bases. The sample was sorted CD4+, CD8+, or CD8+CD57+ T cells (not recorded which) from PBMCs. The sequence was obtained from a human donor in good health, serving as a control. The CDR3 loop reads CARGQGENIQYF. The CDR3 nucleotides read TGTGCCAGGGGACAGGGGGAAAACATTCAGTACTTC.